This T cell receptor beta chain was identified during a study of blood T cell repertoires in COVID-19. Study summary: Some COVID-19 samples were acute and others convalescent; all came from the United States, Italy and Spain.

Germline V CDR1 and CDR2: WSHSY, SAAADI. The CDR3 extends over 13 amino acids. The V end lost 4 bases, the J end lost 3 bases, and 10 bases lay between the germline ends. TCRdb's copy holds only in-frame clones and misses some; the assay was immunoSEQ multiplex PCR. There are 190,000 or so clones in the sample; roughly 90% occur only once, and roughly 6.7% lies in the top ten. The chain carries TRBV10-2 and TRBJ2-7; perhaps TRBD1 as D (6 bases). The specimen sequenced was peripheral blood. This TCR derives from a middle-aged man with acute or convalescent COVID-19. In DNA, the CDR3 is TGCGCCAGCAGTGGGGGGCCTCGCTACGAGCAGTACTTC. Its translation is CASSGGPRYEQYF.